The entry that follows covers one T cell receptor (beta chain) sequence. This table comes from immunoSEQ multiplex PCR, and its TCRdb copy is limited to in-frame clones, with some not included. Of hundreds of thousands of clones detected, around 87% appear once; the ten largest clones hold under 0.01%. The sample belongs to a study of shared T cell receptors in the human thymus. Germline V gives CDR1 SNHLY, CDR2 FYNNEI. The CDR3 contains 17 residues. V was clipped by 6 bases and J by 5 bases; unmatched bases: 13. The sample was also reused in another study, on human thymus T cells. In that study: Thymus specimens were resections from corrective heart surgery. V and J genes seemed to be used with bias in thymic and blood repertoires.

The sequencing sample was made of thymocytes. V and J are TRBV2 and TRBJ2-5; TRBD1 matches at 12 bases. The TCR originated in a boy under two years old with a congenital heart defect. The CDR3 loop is CASSEPGQGAIGETQYF. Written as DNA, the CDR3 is TGTGCCAGCAGCGAACCGGGACAGGGGGCTATAGGGGAGACCCAGTACTTC.